Shown below are 30 T cell receptor beta chains from a single sample sequenced in a study of memory CD4+ T cells and cytomegalovirus serostatus. Single viable CD3+CD4+CD8-CD45RO+ cells were sorted as the memory CD4+ T cells. Only in-frame clones appear in the TCRdb table, and some are missing; sequencing was by immunoSEQ multiplex PCR. In the table there are around 76,000 clones, around 82% of which are singletons. Sample: memory CD4+ T cells from blood. These receptors originate from an adult in good health and CMV-seropositive.

The chain carries TRBV18 and TRBJ2-7; 10 nucleotides align to TRBD1. CDR3 length: 19 residues. Unmatched junction bases numbered 15, after V lost 0 bases and J lost 4 bases. Germline V gene data show CDR1 as KGHSH and CDR2 as LQKENI. CDR3 nucleotide sequence: TGTGCCAGCTCACCACCGCGACAGGGGGCCCCTATGTCGGATTACGAGCAGTACGTC. This gives the protein CASSPPRQGAPMSDYEQYV.

This clone has only a few counts. The chain links TRBV4-1 to TRBJ1-2; D may be TRBD1 (5 bases). The V and J ends lost 2 bases and 13 bases respectively, with 20 bases between them. The germline gives CDR1 MGHRA, CDR2 YSYEKL. This CDR3 spans 14 amino acids. The CDR3 loop reads CASSQPYNRKSPTF. DNA for the CDR3: TGCGCCAGCAGCCAACCCTACAACAGGAAGAGCCCCACCTTC.

This clone was counted once. V usage is TRBV9 and J usage is TRBJ1-2; the match to TRBD1 covers 8 bases. J was trimmed by 8 bases and V by 0 bases; bases with no gene match: 18. Germline CDR1 reads SGDLS; CDR2 reads YYNGEE. CDR3 length: 18 residues. The CDR3 sequence: CASSVAGQGALGSRGYTF. In nucleotides, the CDR3 is TGTGCCAGCAGCGTAGCGGGCCAGGGGGCGCTTGGAAGTCGCGGCTACACCTTC. The entire variable domain, with the rest obtained from reference TRBV9 and TRBJ1-2, is as follows: DSGVTQTPKHLITATGQRVTLRCSPRSGDLSVYWYQQSLDQGLQFLIQYYNGEERAKGNILERFSAQQFPDLHSELNLSSLELGDSALYFCASSVAGQGALGSRGYTFGSGTRLTVV.

V is TRBV5-6 and J is TRBJ2-1, with TRBD2 matching 9 bases. The junction had 12 bases not matched to a gene; V was cut back by 2 bases and J by 6 bases. Looked up from germline, CDR1 is SGHDT and CDR2 is YYEEEE. This CDR3 comprises 17 residues. In DNA form, the CDR3 reads TGTGCCAGCAGCTTTCCCCGTGCGGGAGGGCCCGGCAATGAGCAGTTCTTC. Translated, it gives CASSFPRAGGPGNEQFF.

This rearrangement joins TRBV30 to TRBJ2-3, with D maybe TRBD1 (6 bases). The CDR3 length is 16 residues. V shed 3 bases and J shed 9 bases, with 25 bases lying between them. CDR1 is GTSNPN and CDR2 is SVGIG in the germline V gene (reference sequence). CDR3: CAWRAGASGRTGTQYF. The CDR3 DNA sequence: TGTGCCTGGAGGGCAGGGGCCTCAGGTCGCACAGGGACGCAGTATTTT.

The chain has TRBV5-1 and TRBJ2-5; possible D gene TRBD1, 6 bases. From germline, CDR1 is SGHRS and CDR2 YFSETQ. The CDR3 covers 15 residues. V shed 0 bases and J shed 1 base, with 10 bases lying between them. CDR3 amino acids: CASSLATGTQETQYF. In nucleotides, the CDR3 is TGCGCCAGCAGCTTGGCAACAGGGACCCAAGAGACCCAGTACTTC.

V gene TRBV6-5 combines with J gene TRBJ1-1; 7 bases are shared with TRBD1. From germline, CDR1 is MNHEY and CDR2 SVGAGI. The junction had 7 bases not matched to a gene; V was cut back by 2 bases and J by 4 bases. The CDR3 sequence is 15 residues long. The CDR3 nucleotides read TGTGCCAGCAGTTACCGGGGACAGAGCGCCACTGAAGCTTTCTTT. Encoded protein: CASSYRGQSATEAFF.

This clone was picked up a small number of times. This sequence joins TRBV4-1 and TRBJ2-1; TRBD2 aligns across 13 bases. The V gene end was trimmed by 5 bases and the J gene end by 5 bases; junction bases not matched to a gene: 6. The CDR3 is made up of 16 amino acids. CDR1 and CDR2 (germline): MGHRA, YSYEKL. The CDR3 protein is CASSARTSGSNNEQFF. CDR3 DNA: TGCGCCAGCAGCGCCCGGACTAGCGGGAGTAACAATGAGCAGTTCTTC.

This clone was observed a handful of times. The same CDR3 can be traced to other DNA sequences in this sample. The chain has TRBV29-1 and TRBJ2-3, with D unclear. Germline CDR1 SQVTM, CDR2 ANQGSEA. The germline V and J ends were trimmed by 7 bases and 0 bases, with 11 bases remaining between them. This CDR3 is built from 13 residues. As DNA, the CDR3 is TGCAGCGCCTCTTGGGCTAGCACAGATACGCAGTATTTT. This gives the protein CSASWASTDTQYF.

V usage is TRBV19 and J usage is TRBJ1-1; D call uncertain. CDR3 length equals 14 residues. Per the germline V gene, CDR1 is LNHDA and CDR2 is SQIVND (reference sequence). V was cut by 2 bases and J by 4 bases, with 11 bases left in between. Here the CDR3 DNA reads TGTGCCAGTAGTATAAGAAGAAGTAGCACTGAAGCTTTCTTT. It specifies CASSIRRSSTEAFF.

The V call is TRBV27, the J call TRBJ2-7; a weak D match, TRBD2 (6 bases). V was clipped by 6 bases and J by 4 bases, with 13 bases between them. The CDR3 is 13 residues long. Germline CDR1 MNHEY, CDR2 SMNVEV (reference sequence). The CDR3 bases are TGTGCCAGCAGCCGGGGGTTACCATACGAGCAGTACGTC. Translation: CASSRGLPYEQYV.

The CDR3 DNA is TGTGCCAGCAGTTTGGGTCCGCATTCCCCTGAAGCTTTCTTT. Translated: CASSLGPHSPEAFF. The gene calls are TRBV27 and TRBJ1-1, with D hard to call. V shed 3 bases and J shed 6 bases, with 14 bases lying between them. The CDR3 loop spans 14 amino acids. The V gene's germline CDR1 is MNHEY and CDR2 SMNVEV (reference sequence).

The chain employs TRBV5-4 and TRBJ2-7; 10 positions agree with TRBD1. After removal of 5 bases from V and 2 bases from J, the junction contained 7 bases not matched to a gene. The CDR3 runs 15 residues. Germline CDR1 SGHNT, CDR2 YYREEE (reference sequence). CDR3 amino acids: CASRAGTGDTYEQYF. The CDR3, as DNA: TGTGCCAGCAGGGCCGGGACAGGGGACACCTACGAGCAGTACTTC.

This clone was picked up one time. The chain combines TRBV11-3 with TRBJ2-2; 11 bases map to TRBD2. The CDR3 consists of 17 residues. V was clipped by 5 bases and J by 6 bases; unmatched bases: 11. Germline V CDR1 and CDR2: SGHNT, YENEEA. The CDR3 DNA sequence: TGTGCCAGCAGCGGACTTACCCTAGCGGGAGGATCCGGGGAGCTGTTTTTT. It is translated as CASSGLTLAGGSGELFF.

The sample holds a few counts of this clone. This sequence joins TRBV5-4 and TRBJ2-2; D ambiguous. The germline CDR1 and CDR2 sequences are SGHNT and YYREEE (reference sequence). V was clipped by 2 bases and J by 4 bases, with 9 bases between them. CDR3 length: 14 amino acids. In nucleotides, the CDR3 is TGTGCCAGCAGCTTACAACTCAGCACCGGGGAGCTGTTTTTT. Translated: CASSLQLSTGELFF.

This clone was picked up one time. DNA of the CDR3: TGTGCCAGCAGTCCTGGAGGGAACACCATATATTTT. Translation: CASSPGGNTIYF. The J gene is TRBJ1-3, the V gene TRBV5-5; D gene uncertain. Trimming took off 5 bases at V and 7 bases at J, with 10 bases between the two ends. Per germline, CDR1 SGHKS and CDR2 YYEKEE (reference sequence). The CDR3 totals 12 residues.

The chain combines TRBV11-2 with TRBJ1-2; 12 nucleotides agree with TRBD1. With V trimmed by 4 bases and J by 3 bases, 3 bases remained unmatched. The CDR3 runs 15 residues. Germline-derived CDR1 and CDR2 are SGHAT and FQNNGV. The CDR3 loop reads CASSSGTGGDYGYTF. CDR3 sequence (DNA): TGTGCCAGCAGCTCCGGGACAGGGGGCGACTATGGCTACACCTTC.

The chain uses TRBV6-1 and TRBJ1-2; D might be TRBD1 (5 bases). V lost 1 base to trimming and J lost 6 bases, with 12 bases between them. CDR1 is MNHNS and CDR2 is SASEGT in the germline V gene. This CDR3 contains 14 residues. The CDR3 sequence is CASSEVAGSNGYTF. The CDR3 nucleotides are TGTGCCAGCAGTGAAGTAGCAGGGTCTAATGGCTACACCTTC.

This chain uses TRBV11-2 with TRBJ2-1, with 11 bases aligning to TRBD2. J lost 7 bases, V lost 6 bases, and 5 bases had no gene match. Germline CDR1 is SGHAT and CDR2 is FQNNGV. The CDR3 length is 14 residues. The CDR3 coding sequence is TGTGCCAGCAGAGTAGCGGGAGGGCAAAATGAGCAGTTCTTC. It encodes CASRVAGGQNEQFF.

The gene calls are TRBV25-1 and TRBJ2-1; weak D call: TRBD2 (5 bases). The V gene's germline CDR1 is MGHDK and CDR2 SYGVNS. This CDR3 contains 14 residues. Trimming took off 1 base at V and 6 bases at J, with 10 bases between the two ends. CDR3 protein: CASSELANFNEQFF. The CDR3 DNA sequence: TGTGCCAGCAGTGAATTAGCGAATTTCAATGAGCAGTTCTTC.

This clone was counted a few times. The chain is built from TRBV19 and TRBJ2-6; TRBD1 is a possible D gene (6 bases). Trimming took 7 bases from V and 0 from J, leaving 16 bases between them. Germline values: CDR1 LNHDA, CDR2 SQIVND (reference sequence). There are 17 residues in the CDR3. CDR3 protein: CASIPRTATSGANVLTF. CDR3 nucleotide sequence: TGTGCCAGTATCCCCCGGACAGCCACCTCTGGGGCCAACGTCCTGACTTTC.

Only a few counts were recorded for this clone. The chain employs TRBV5-6 and TRBJ1-6; TRBD1 aligns across 9 bases. The CDR3 sequence is 16 residues long. The germline V gene encodes CDR1 SGHDT and CDR2 YYEEEE. V gave up 3 bases and J gave up 11 bases; unmatched junction bases: 12. The CDR3 is CASSYLTGTGYTPLHF. The CDR3 DNA follows: TGTGCCAGCAGCTACCTGACCGGGACAGGGTACACACCCCTCCACTTT.

Only a few counts were recorded for this clone. The chain links TRBV19 to TRBJ1-2; D is uncertain. V was pared by 5 bases and J by 4 bases, with 11 bases between. The germline V gene encodes CDR1 LNHDA and CDR2 SQIVND (reference sequence). The CDR3 contains 13 residues. Written as DNA, the CDR3 is TGTGCCAGTAGTCCCCAATCTTTCTATGGCTACACCTTC. Protein product: CASSPQSFYGYTF.

This clone was observed a single time. The gene calls are TRBV27 and TRBJ2-3; D is possibly TRBD2 (6 bases). This CDR3 region has 16 residues. V gave up 5 bases and J gave up 0 bases, with 15 bases separating them. Germline V gene data show CDR1 as MNHEY and CDR2 as SMNVEV (reference sequence). CDR3 residues: CASSPQRAASTDTQYF. CDR3 DNA: TGTGCCAGCAGTCCCCAGCGGGCCGCTAGCACAGATACGCAGTATTTT.

J is TRBJ2-1 and V is TRBV7-9; D assignment may be TRBD1 or TRBD2 (5 bases each). The CDR3 loop spans 15 amino acids. V lost 1 base and J lost 4, with 11 bases in between. CDR1 SEHNR and CDR2 FQNEAQ come from the germline V gene (reference sequence). The CDR3 nucleotides are TGTGCCAGCAGCTTAGTTTACGGGACGTACAATGAGCAGTTCTTC. Encoded protein: CASSLVYGTYNEQFF. The full variable domain, rest sourced from reference TRBV7-9 and TRBJ2-1, is DTGVSQNPRHKITKRGQNVTFRCDPISEHNRLYWYRQTLGQGPEFLTYFQNEAQLEKSRLLSDRFSAERPKGSFSTLEIQRTEQGDSAMYLCASSLVYGTYNEQFFGPGTRLTVL.

J is TRBJ2-1 and V is TRBV11-3; D is unresolved. The CDR3 length is 13 residues. Germline assignment: CDR1 SGHNT and CDR2 YENEEA. V lost 6 bases and J lost 4, with 10 bases in between. The CDR3 DNA is TGTGCCAGCAGGCCCGACGGATACAATGAGCAGTTCTTC. Amino acid sequence: CASRPDGYNEQFF.

This clone was seen a few times. The V call is TRBV10-3, the J call TRBJ2-5; D is perhaps TRBD1 or TRBD2 (5 bases each). V lost 5 bases and J lost 5, with 12 bases in between. CDR1 is ENHRY and CDR2 is SYGVKD in the germline V gene. This CDR3 has 13 amino acids. The CDR3 spells CAISNEGLETQYF. The DNA of the CDR3 is TGTGCCATCAGTAATGAGGGGTTGGAGACCCAGTACTTC.

This clone was recorded only once. The chain carries TRBV18 and TRBJ2-5; no definite D call. Germline CDR1 is KGHSH and CDR2 is LQKENI. This CDR3 is 13 amino acids long. V was cut by 0 bases and J by 4 bases, with 6 bases left in between. The CDR3 here is CASSPPTRETQYF. The CDR3 coding sequence is TGTGCCAGCTCACCACCGACCCGAGAGACCCAGTACTTC. Variable domain in full (rest from reference TRBV18 and TRBJ2-5): NAGVMQNPRHLVRRRGQEARLRCSPMKGHSHVYWYRQLPEEGLKFMVYLQKENIIDESGMPKERFSAEFPKEGPSILRIQQVVRGDSAAYFCASSPPTRETQYFGPGTRLLVL.

J is TRBJ2-2 and V is TRBV5-1; D call uncertain. V was shortened by 3 bases and J by 10 bases, with 7 bases between the two germline ends. Germline V gene data show CDR1 as SGHRS and CDR2 as YFSETQ. The CDR3 is 11 amino acids. The CDR3 DNA reads TGCGCCAGCAGCTCGATGGAGGAGCTGTTTTTT. Protein product: CASSSMEELFF. Based on the CDR3 plus reference TRBV5-1 and TRBJ2-2, the full variable domain is KAGVTQTPRYLIKTRGQQVTLSCSPISGHRSVSWYQQTPGQGLQFLFEYFSETQRNKGNFPGRFSGRQFSNSRSEMNVSTLELGDSALYLCASSSMEELFFGEGSRLTVL.

This clone was detected only a few times. This chain connects TRBV29-1 to TRBJ1-1; D perhaps matches TRBD1 (5 bases). Trimming took off 4 bases at V and 5 bases at J, with 8 bases between the two ends. The CDR3 has 11 residues. CDR1 SQVTM and CDR2 ANQGSEA come from the germline V gene. CDR3 in amino acids: CSVVGGTEAFF. The CDR3 nucleotides are TGCAGCGTTGTCGGGGGTACTGAAGCTTTCTTT. Complete variable domain (other parts from reference TRBV29-1 and TRBJ1-1): SAVISQKPSRDICQRGTSLTIQCQVDSQVTMMFWYRQQPGQSLTLIATANQGSEATYESGFVIDKFPISRPNLTFSTLTVSNMSPEDSSIYLCSVVGGTEAFFGQGTRLTVV.